This record concerns one TCR beta chain sequence. Its antigen remains unknown. Findings of the study overall: The TCR gene usage of tumor memory CD4+ T cells clustered together with blood and lymph node memory CD4+ cells and with lymph node naive CD4+ cells. The larger-cohort validation was restricted to a single TCR beta V-J rearrangement rather than whole repertoires.

Full-length variable regions came from constant-region reverse primers plus semi-nested Nested Universal Primer A PCR. TCRdb recomputed calls from the 5' RACE reads with MiXCR, one row per CDR3 protein. Of tens of thousands of distinct CDR3 sequences in the sample, more than 25% were seen once. The sample taken for sequencing was naive CD4+ T cells sorted from blood. Documented subset: naive CD4+ T cells, CD4+CD45RA+CD25-. The receptor's source is a female donor with breast cancer.

The CDR3: CASSQEGRGYTEAFF. For the CDR3, the DNA is TGCGCCAGCAGCCAAGAGGGCAGGGGATACACTGAAGCTTTCTTT. The chain carries TRBV4-3 and TRBJ1-1; tentative D call: TRBD1 (6 bases). V was cut by 0 bases and J by 3 bases, with 11 bases left in between. The CDR3 extends over 15 amino acids. Germline V CDR1 and CDR2: LGHNA, YSLEER.